This entry is about one T cell receptor (beta chain). Its antigen has not been determined. No quality values exist for individual bases; no much larger clone is one base distant. The sample comes from a study of technical replicates of blood from several donors (dated 2017 in TCRdb). Library preparation employed the immunoSEQ multiplex PCR assay. Held by TCRdb, this immuneACCESS table contains in-frame sequences only and omits some clones. Under half of the omission traces to an unresolved V gene where checked; the cause of the rest is unknown. For this sample there are more than 65,000 clones; roughly 95% appear just once. The ten largest account for approximately 0.4% of the sample. Trimming costs V 5 bases and J 4 bases, and their ends lie 11 bases apart. The germline V gene specifies MDHEN as CDR1 and SYDVKM as CDR2. The CDR3 numbers 13 residues from cysteine through phenylalanine. Only the CDR3 DNA stays, 39 bases, in frame from base 1.

This receptor was identified in a human donor in good health. Sequenced input: T cells isolated from PBMCs. This chain is built from TRBV28 and TRBJ1-1; the D gene is perhaps TRBD1, from 5 matching bases. For the CDR3, the sequence is CASSARGSTEAFF. The nucleotide sequence is TGTGCCAGCAGTGCTAGGGGATCCACTGAAGCTTTCTTT.